These 12 T cell receptor beta chains originate from one sample sequenced in a study of technical replicates of blood from a few donors. This table comes from immunoSEQ multiplex PCR, and its TCRdb copy is limited to in-frame clones, with some not included. The sample has roughly 70,000 clones, approximately 93% seen once. The specimen was T cells isolated from PBMCs. Receptors were obtained from a human donor in good health.

This chain connects TRBV7-9 to TRBJ2-7; D gene uncertain. Germline values: CDR1 SEHNR, CDR2 FQNEAQ (reference sequence). The CDR3 is 14 amino acids. The V gene lost 5 bases and the J gene lost 0 bases, with 11 bases spanning the gap. The CDR3 protein is CASSPLSVSYEQYF. The CDR3 bases are TGTGCCAGCAGCCCATTGAGTGTCTCCTACGAGCAGTACTTC.

The chain joins TRBV19 to TRBJ2-1, with TRBD2 as a possible D gene (6 bases). Germline V CDR1 and CDR2: LNHDA, SQIVND (reference sequence). V lost 3 bases to trimming and J lost 10 bases, with 16 bases between them. The CDR3 totals 14 residues. The CDR3: CASSIGTSPIEQFF. CDR3 nucleotide sequence: TGTGCCAGTAGTATTGGGACTTCCCCTATAGAGCAGTTCTTC.

The rearrangement uses TRBV4-3 and TRBJ2-7, with TRBD2 matching over 7 bases. Germline V gives CDR1 LGHNA, CDR2 YSLEER. The CDR3 contains 17 residues. Trimming took 2 bases from V and 0 from J; bases not matched to a gene: 10. The CDR3 DNA reads as TGCGCCAGCAGCCAAACTCTCTCTAGCGGTAGCTCCTACGAGCAGTACTTC. Residues: CASSQTLSSGSSYEQYF.

The CDR3: CASGTPGSEQYF. Written as DNA, the CDR3 is TGTGCCAGCGGGACACCAGGATCCGAGCAGTACTTC. The chain couples TRBV7-9 to TRBJ2-7, with TRBD1 as a possible D gene (6 bases). This CDR3 comprises 12 residues. Per germline, CDR1 SEHNR and CDR2 FQNEAQ (reference sequence). V was clipped by 8 bases and J by 6 bases, with 14 bases between them.

The rearrangement links TRBV30 to TRBJ1-1, with D maybe TRBD1 (5 bases). The CDR3 contains 13 residues. Germline V lookup: CDR1 GTSNPN, CDR2 SVGIG (reference sequence). Trimming took off 2 bases at V and 4 bases at J, with 11 bases between the two ends. The CDR3 is CAWSSDTFTEAFF. The DNA for the CDR3 is TGTGCCTGGAGTTCGGACACTTTCACTGAAGCTTTCTTT.

The chain has TRBV19 and TRBJ2-7, with TRBD2 matching 10 bases. The J segment lost 2 bases and the V segment lost 6 bases, leaving 4 bases of the junction unmatched. The CDR3 has 14 amino acids. The germline V gene encodes CDR1 LNHDA and CDR2 SQIVND (reference sequence). CDR3 sequence reads: CASSGLAATYEQYF. The CDR3 DNA is TGTGCCAGTAGCGGACTAGCGGCCACCTACGAGCAGTACTTC. The full variable domain, completed using reference TRBV19 and TRBJ2-7, is DGGITQSPKYLFRKEGQNVTLSCEQNLNHDAMYWYRQDPGQGLRLIYYSQIVNDFQKGDIAEGYSVSREKKESFPLTVTSAQKNPTAFYLCASSGLAATYEQYFGPGTRLTVT.

This clone has a single count. The CDR3 protein is CASSLQGTIQAFF. CDR3 sequence (DNA): TGTGCCAGCAGCTTACAGGGGACGATCCAAGCTTTCTTT. The chain combines TRBV7-6 with TRBJ1-1, with D possibly matching TRBD1 (6 bases). The CDR3 loop spans 13 amino acids. Trimming left V 2 bases short and J 9 bases short, with 13 bases between. Per the germline V gene, CDR1 is SGHVS and CDR2 is FNYEAQ.

The J gene is TRBJ2-2, the V gene TRBV6-5, with D perhaps matching TRBD2 (6 bases). Germline V CDR1 and CDR2: MNHEY, SVGAGI. V gave up 3 bases and J gave up 9 bases, with 11 bases separating them. The CDR3 totals 13 residues. Written as DNA, the CDR3 is TGTGCCAGCAGTTATAGCGGCTCCTGGGAGCTGTTTTTT. Encoded protein: CASSYSGSWELFF.

The chain is built from TRBV4-3 and TRBJ2-1; 8 bases are shared with TRBD2. The J segment lost 3 bases and the V segment lost 0 bases, leaving 7 bases of the junction unmatched. The length of the CDR3 is 17 residues. Germline V CDR1 and CDR2: LGHNA, YSLEER. The CDR3 nucleotides are TGCGCCAGCAGCCAAGACCAAGCGGGAGCGGGCTACAATGAGCAGTTCTTC. Encoded protein: CASSQDQAGAGYNEQFF.

To note about this clone: The sample has other DNA sequences that encode this CDR3 too. The J gene is TRBJ1-5, the V gene TRBV19; 8 bases match TRBD1. J lost 4 bases, V lost 2 bases, and 1 base had no gene match. CDR1 is LNHDA and CDR2 is SQIVND in the germline V gene (reference sequence). The CDR3 is 14 amino acids. In DNA, the CDR3 is TGTGCCAGTAGTATACGACAGGGGAATCAGCCCCAGCATTTT. It translates to CASSIRQGNQPQHF.

This chain joins TRBV5-1 and TRBJ2-5; 10 nucleotides match TRBD2. The CDR3 covers 17 residues. The germline V gene encodes CDR1 SGHRS and CDR2 YFSETQ. V was pared by 0 bases and J by 2 bases, with 7 bases of the junction left unmatched. As DNA, the CDR3 is TGCGCCAGCAGCTTGGAAAGGGGACTAGCGTTACAAGAGACCCAGTACTTC. It is translated as CASSLERGLALQETQYF.

The J gene is TRBJ2-2, the V gene TRBV7-8; tentatively, D is TRBD1 (6 bases). Germline assignment: CDR1 SGHVS and CDR2 FQNEAQ. This CDR3 has 13 amino acids. Trimming took off 5 bases at V and 6 bases at J, with 10 bases between the two ends. The CDR3 DNA reads TGTGCCAGCAGCCCGTGGACAGCCGGGGAGCTGTTTTTT. It yields the protein CASSPWTAGELFF.